These 30 T cell receptor beta chains were sequenced from one sample in a study of Graves' ophthalmopathy and Graves' hyperthyroidism. Using RNA transcripts, the TCR beta CDR3 regions were amplified. Second-round multiplex PCR came after a first-round RT-PCR that employed HTBI primers. Via MiXCR, TCRdb re-called the multiplex PCR reads, giving one row per CDR3 protein. The table lists some 350,000 distinct CDR3 sequences, approximately 17% of them singletons. The specimen was peripheral blood. These TCRs come from an adult woman with stable Graves' hyperthyroidism.

This clonotype was observed at least ten times. The chain combines TRBV12-5 with TRBJ2-7; D call uncertain. Germline assignment: CDR1 LGHNT and CDR2 FRNRAP. The CDR3 extends over 16 amino acids. Trimming stripped 1 base from V and 5 bases from J, with 18 bases between. The CDR3 DNA follows: TGTGCTAGTGGTTTGGCCGCACACCAGAACCTAGACGAGCAGTACTTC. It yields the protein CASGLAAHQNLDEQYF.

This clonotype has a count of ten or more. The J gene is TRBJ2-5, the V gene TRBV11-3; possibly TRBD1 for D (6 bases). Looked up from germline, CDR1 is SGHNT and CDR2 is YENEEA. The V end was cut by 5 bases, the J end by 5 bases, with 12 bases between. This CDR3 is built from 13 residues. The CDR3 region is CASSQTGWETQYF. DNA of the CDR3: TGTGCCAGCAGCCAAACAGGGTGGGAGACCCAGTACTTC.

This clonotype came up many times. The chain recombines TRBV7-9 with TRBJ1-2, with D tentatively TRBD1 (5 bases). V lost 6 bases and J 6 bases, leaving 14 bases between the germline ends. This CDR3 has 13 amino acids. CDR1 SEHNR and CDR2 FQNEAQ come from the germline V gene (reference sequence). CDR3 protein: CASRKQVQDGYTF. CDR3 nucleotide sequence: TGTGCCAGCAGGAAACAGGTCCAGGATGGCTACACCTTC.

This clonotype was recorded many times. The chain joins TRBV4-3 to TRBJ2-7, with 7 bases that match TRBD1. CDR1 LGHNA and CDR2 YSLEER come from the germline V gene. This CDR3 has 14 amino acids. The V segment lost 3 bases and the J segment 5 bases; nucleotides outside the gene matches: 7. CDR3 residues: CASSHRTGWNEQYF. Here the CDR3 DNA reads TGCGCCAGCAGCCACCGGACAGGTTGGAACGAGCAGTACTTC.

This clonotype was observed many times. The rearrangement uses TRBV12-3 or TRBV12-4 and TRBJ2-5; no clear D. The CDR3 has 12 residues. Trimming stripped 6 bases from V and 7 bases from J, with 12 bases between. The CDR3 DNA follows: TGTGCCAGCAGCGAACAATGGACGACCCAGTACTTC. This translates into CASSEQWTTQYF.

The sample holds many counts of this clonotype. The chain joins TRBV12-3 or TRBV12-4 to TRBJ1-5; 9 nucleotides agree with TRBD1. V dropped 5 bases and J dropped 11; count of bases not matched to a gene: 13. The CDR3 loop spans 15 amino acids. CDR3 DNA: TGTGCCAGCAGTGCCCCGGGACAGGGTGTTATAGCCCAGCATTTT. Amino acid sequence: CASSAPGQGVIAQHF.

The chain uses TRBV6-5 and TRBJ2-7; D not resolved. Per germline, CDR1 MNHEY and CDR2 SVGAGI. The CDR3 extends over 13 amino acids. Trimming cost V 0 bases and J 5 bases, with 8 bases left between them. CDR3 nucleotides: TGTGCCAGCAGTTACTCGACCCGGAACGAGCAGTACTTC. Protein sequence: CASSYSTRNEQYF.

The sample holds many counts of this clonotype. This chain uses TRBV7-2 with TRBJ2-7; 7 bases are shared with TRBD1. The CDR3 covers 14 residues. The germline V gene has CDR1 SGHTA and CDR2 FQGNSA. V was pared by 1 base and J by 2 bases, with 2 bases of the junction left unmatched. CDR3 sequence: CASSLEGGPYEQYF. CDR3 coding DNA: TGTGCCAGCAGCTTAGAAGGGGGCCCCTACGAGCAGTACTTC.

The V gene is TRBV3-1, the J gene TRBJ1-1, with unresolved D. The V gene's germline CDR1 is LGHDT and CDR2 YNNKEL (reference sequence). The CDR3 is 15 residues long. The V gene lost 0 bases and the J gene lost 0 bases, with 8 bases spanning the gap. The CDR3 loop reads CASSQDRYMNTEAFF. The CDR3 DNA is TGTGCCAGCAGCCAAGATCGATACATGAACACTGAAGCTTTCTTT.

The chain is built from TRBV5-1 and TRBJ2-5; 13 bases line up with TRBD2. Germline CDR1 reads SGHRS; CDR2 reads YFSETQ. J lost 5 bases, V lost 4 bases, and 17 bases had no gene match. The CDR3 sequence is 19 residues long. The CDR3 DNA reads TGCGCCAGCAGCCTTGCTATAAAACTAGCGGGAGGGCCTCCGGAGACCCAGTACTTC. Protein sequence: CASSLAIKLAGGPPETQYF.

The chain joins TRBV20-1 to TRBJ2-5; D gene ambiguous. The CDR3 sequence is 10 residues long. The germline V and J ends were trimmed by 6 bases and 7 bases, with 9 bases remaining between them. Germline CDR1 is DFQATT and CDR2 is SNEGSKA (reference sequence). CDR3 region: CSAMTGTQYF. The CDR3 DNA follows: TGCAGTGCAATGACCGGGACCCAGTACTTC.

There are many counts of this clonotype. The chain employs TRBV5-8 and TRBJ1-1, with D maybe TRBD1 (5 bases). Trimming left V 3 bases short and J 1 base short, with 13 bases between. Germline CDR1 SGHTS, CDR2 YDEGEE. CDR3 length equals 15 residues. CDR3 in DNA: TGTGCCAGCAGCTCCGGGACGACGAAGAACACTGAAGCTTTCTTT. Amino acid sequence: CASSSGTTKNTEAFF.

This clonotype was seen only a few times. V is TRBV11-2 and J is TRBJ1-6, with D hard to call. The germline V and J ends were trimmed by 0 bases and 0 bases, with 9 bases remaining between them. Germline V gives CDR1 SGHAT, CDR2 FQNNGV. The CDR3 has 17 residues. CDR3 loop: CASSLEPGTSYNSPLHF. Written as DNA, the CDR3 is TGTGCCAGCAGCTTAGAGCCGGGCACCTCCTATAATTCACCCCTCCACTTT.

This clonotype was seen ten or more times. This is likely a read error, given that the CDR3 carries no conserved phenylalanine or tryptophan at its end. The limits of the CDR3 on the DNA are not certain, so only TCRdb's listed CDR3 is given. The V gene is TRBV12-3 or TRBV12-4, the J gene TRBJ2-7; TRBD1, the D gene given by the table, was not confirmed from the DNA. The CDR3 is 14 residues long, counting both termini. The CDR3 is CASGPRDGTYEQYL.

This clonotype was detected many times. The chain joins TRBV6-1 to TRBJ2-7, with D perhaps TRBD1 (5 bases). The length of the CDR3 is 12 residues. Germline CDR1 reads MNHNS; CDR2 reads SASEGT. Trimming removed 6 bases from V and 7 bases from J, with 13 bases in between. The CDR3 DNA is TGTGCCAGCAGCCAGGACCAGGGTGAGCAGTACTTC. Its protein is CASSQDQGEQYF.

The rearrangement uses TRBV12-5 and TRBJ1-2; D remains ambiguous. Trimming took 9 bases from V and 4 from J, leaving 9 bases between them. The CDR3 consists of 11 residues. In germline, CDR1 is LGHNT, CDR2 FRNRAP. In nucleotides, the CDR3 is TGTGCTAGCCATACAGCCTATGGCTACACCTTC. It is translated as CASHTAYGYTF.

V and J are TRBV20-1 and TRBJ2-7; 9 positions match TRBD2. Unmatched junction bases numbered 4, after V lost 3 bases and J lost 4 bases. This CDR3 has 13 residues. CDR1 and CDR2 from the germline V gene are DFQATT and SNEGSKA (reference sequence). The CDR3 DNA reads TGCAGTGCTAGGCCGACTAGCGGTTACGAGCAGTACTTC. This sequence encodes CSARPTSGYEQYF.

This clonotype showed up many times. The V call is TRBV28, the J call TRBJ1-5; D might be TRBD1 (5 bases). Trimming cost V 3 bases and J 1 base, with 19 bases left between them. Germline V gene sequence: CDR1 MDHEN, CDR2 SYDVKM. This CDR3 spans 18 amino acids. CDR3 amino acids: CASSLSAGLGVSNQPQHF. CDR3 DNA: TGTGCCAGCAGTTTGTCGGCAGGGCTAGGAGTAAGCAATCAGCCCCAGCATTTT.

As for this clonotype: A read error is possible here, since a much larger clone lies one base away. CDR3 coding DNA: TGTGCCAGCAGTGAAGGATCAGGGGTCGAGCAGTACTTC. Residues: CASSEGSGVEQYF. The gene calls are TRBV2 and TRBJ2-7; the D gene is possibly TRBD1 (6 bases). Trimming pared 1 base from V and 6 bases from J, leaving 10 bases between. Germline loops: CDR1 SNHLY, CDR2 FYNNEI. CDR3 length: 13 residues.

This clonotype has a count of ten or more. This rearrangement joins TRBV25-1 to TRBJ1-2; D gene uncertain. Germline V gene sequence: CDR1 MGHDK, CDR2 SYGVNS. This CDR3 spans 14 amino acids. Trimming removed 2 bases at V and 3 bases at J, with 10 bases between. The CDR3 bases are TGTGCCAGCAGTGAAGGTGGCGCTTACTATGGCTACACCTTC. Translating gives CASSEGGAYYGYTF.

In the case of this clonotype: The junction and the germline gene differ at one end; a read error may be behind it. The chain uses TRBV7-2 and TRBJ2-1; no firm D call. Germline V gives CDR1 SGHTA, CDR2 FQGNSA. The CDR3 has 13 residues. Here the CDR3 reads CAISLLSPNEQFF. The CDR3 DNA reads as TGTGCCATCAGCTTACTGTCCCCTAATGAGCAGTTCTTC.

This clonotype was observed at least ten times. V is TRBV6-1 and J is TRBJ1-6; 8 bases line up with TRBD1. CDR3 length equals 15 residues. After removal of 6 bases from V and 10 bases from J, the junction contained 11 bases not matched to a gene. Per germline, CDR1 MNHNS and CDR2 SASEGT. The CDR3: CASSDGQGWGSPLHF. CDR3 nucleotides: TGTGCCAGCAGCGACGGACAGGGTTGGGGCTCACCCCTCCACTTT.

There are many counts of this clonotype. The chain uses TRBV20-1 and TRBJ2-7; TRBD1 aligns across 11 bases. The CDR3 runs to 14 residues. The ends lost 0 bases at V and 3 bases at J; junction bases unmatched: 1. Germline V CDR1 and CDR2: DFQATT, SNEGSKA (reference sequence). CDR3 in amino acids: CSAREGTGGYEQYF. The CDR3 nucleotides are TGCAGTGCTAGAGAGGGGACAGGGGGCTACGAGCAGTACTTC.

This clonotype came up a few times. The gene calls are TRBV18 and TRBJ2-7; 9 bases line up with TRBD1. CDR3 length: 15 residues. V shed 6 bases and J 0 bases; nucleotides not matched to a gene: 6. Germline V CDR1 and CDR2: KGHSH, LQKENI. The CDR3 DNA sequence: TGTGCCAGCTCCCGACAGGGGGGGAGCTCCTACGAGCAGTACTTC. Its protein is CASSRQGGSSYEQYF. The full variable domain, completed using reference TRBV18 and TRBJ2-7, is NAGVMQNPRHLVRRRGQEARLRCSPMKGHSHVYWYRQLPEEGLKFMVYLQKENIIDESGMPKERFSAEFPKEGPSILRIQQVVRGDSAAYFCASSRQGGSSYEQYFGPGTRLTVT.

The table lists this clonotype with a few counts. It may be a read error: a sequence one base away is much more abundant. This chain uses TRBV9 with TRBJ2-7; TRBD2 matches 10 bases. Germline CDR1 is SGDLS and CDR2 is YYNGEE. The length of the CDR3 is 15 residues. CDR3 sequence: CASNVEASGRNEQYF. CDR3 in DNA: TGTGCCAGCAACGTAGAGGCTAGCGGGAGAAACGAGCAGTACTTC.

This clonotype came up many times. V and J are TRBV11-1 and TRBJ2-2; the match to TRBD2 covers 13 bases. The germline V gene encodes CDR1 SGHAT and CDR2 FQDESV (reference sequence). Trimming at V came to 5 bases and at J to 4 bases, leaving 10 bases not matched to a gene. CDR3 length: 18 amino acids. The CDR3 DNA follows: TGTGCCAGCAGCCGTGAAGGACTAGCGGGAGATGGCACCGGGGAGCTGTTTTTT. It yields the protein CASSREGLAGDGTGELFF.

Concerning this clonotype: A read error may account for a junction end that differs from germline. This chain joins TRBV6-2 or TRBV6-3 and TRBJ2-7; D is possibly TRBD2 (5 bases). Germline values: CDR1 MNHEY, CDR2 SVGEGT. This CDR3 is 14 amino acids long. The CDR3 loop reads CASSSGIGLYDQYF. The CDR3 nucleotides read TGTGCCAGCAGTTCCGGGATAGGGCTTTACGATCAGTACTTC.

Only a few counts were recorded for this clonotype. This chain links TRBV6-1 with TRBJ1-4; D uncertain. Trimming shortened V by 10 bases and J by 1 base, and 13 bases separated the two germline ends. CDR1 is MNHNS and CDR2 is SASEGT in the germline V gene. CDR3 length: 14 amino acids. The CDR3 DNA reads TGTGCCACAACCCGCAAGGGAACTAATGAAAAACTGTTTTTT. Translation gives CATTRKGTNEKLFF.

This clonotype was counted many times. The chain is built from TRBV7-2 and TRBJ1-2; a weak D match, TRBD1 (6 bases). The CDR3 spans 14 residues. The V end lost 5 bases, the J end lost 5 bases, and 15 bases lay between the germline ends. CDR1 and CDR2 (germline): SGHTA, FQGNSA. The CDR3 bases are TGTGCCAGCAGCCTAAGCGGGGGCAAGTATGGCTACACCTTC. Its translation is CASSLSGGKYGYTF.

This clonotype has at least ten counts. The rearrangement links TRBV19 to TRBJ1-5, with D maybe TRBD1 (5 bases). The CDR3 runs 17 residues. The germline V gene has CDR1 LNHDA and CDR2 SQIVND (reference sequence). The V end was cut by 4 bases, the J end by 4 bases, with 20 bases between. The CDR3 here is CASSKSQGKGRNQPQHF. The CDR3 bases are TGTGCCAGTAGTAAGAGCCAAGGGAAGGGGCGAAATCAGCCCCAGCATTTT.